A selection of T cell receptor beta chains follows, all from one sample in a study of CD8+CD57+ T cells in acquired aplastic anemia. TCRdb passed the reads through MiXCR, listing each CDR3 protein once. Of roughly 220,000 distinct CDR3 sequences listed, over 55% are singletons. Sequenced material: sorted CD4+, CD8+, or CD8+CD57+ T cells (not recorded which) from PBMCs. The receptor set was obtained from a human donor with aplastic anemia. CDR3s include the opening cysteine and the closing phenylalanine or tryptophan. The D gene is left open where the match is weak. Clone size is not always given. Where it is, it says once, few, many or a class for expanded clones.

TRBJ2-7	TRBD2	TRBV4-1	once	TGCGCCAGCAGCCAAGGGACTAGCGGGGCTTACGAGCAGTACTTC	CASSQGTSGAYEQYF
TRBJ2-7	.	TRBV2	.	TGTGCCAGCAAGGACTCCACCTACGAGCAGTACTTC	CASKDSTYEQYF
TRBJ2-1	.	TRBV7-9	.	TGTGCCAGCAGCTTACGGGCAAGCTCCTACAATGAGCAGTTCTTC	CASSLRASSYNEQFF
TRBJ2-2	TRBD2	TRBV20-1	.	TGCAGTGTTCGGAGACTAGCGGGAAACACCGGGGAGCTGTTTTTT	CSVRRLAGNTGELFF
TRBJ1-2	TRBD1	TRBV7-9	.	TGTGCCAGCAGGGACAGGGTGTTTGGCTACACCTTC	CASRDRVFGYTF
TRBJ2-1	TRBD1	TRBV7-6	many	TGTGCCAGCAGCGCGCACTATGGGGACAGACCCTACAATGAGCAGTTCTTC	CASSAHYGDRPYNEQFF
TRBJ2-1	.	TRBV27	few	TGTGCCAGCAGTCGGGGGCATGAGCAGTTCTTC	CASSRGHEQFF
TRBJ1-2	.	TRBV6-5	many	TGTGCCAGCAGTTACGAAGGGTGGGGGGGCTACACCTTC	CASSYEGWGGYTF
TRBJ1-1	.	TRBV2	once	TGTGCCAGCAAACCGAACACTGAAGCTTTCTTT	CASKPNTEAFF
TRBJ2-5	.	TRBV6-5	.	TGTGCCAGCAGTCAGGGCCCGGGAGAGACCCAGTACTTC	CASSQGPGETQYF
TRBJ1-1	.	TRBV6-5	.	TGTGCCAGCTGGAGGACACCGAACACTGAAGCTTTCTTT	CASWRTPNTEAFF
TRBJ2-3	.	TRBV7-2	few	TGTGCCAGTACTGAGCGGGGCACAGATACGCAGTATTTT	CASTERGTDTQYF